This section outlines one T cell receptor beta chain sequence together with its context. Its antigen is undetermined. Here immunoSEQ multiplex PCR was the method, and the copy in TCRdb shows in-frame clones only, minus some. Seen here are fewer than 150,000 clones, 88% observed once, and the top ten hold 7.9%. This entry comes from a study of cytomegalovirus exposure and HLA in healthy donors. Study overall: According to later analysis, the same platform produced the 120 or so validation and 666 first-cohort repertoires.

The V gene's germline CDR1 is SGHKS and CDR2 YYEKEE (reference sequence). V lost 5 bases and J 1 base, leaving 18 bases between the germline ends. This CDR3 contains 16 residues. Whole-study results and caveats: Specific recognition of CMV antigens was confirmed in vitro for a few chains (all CMV-associated). The study put roughly 160 TCR beta chains on its list as cytomegalovirus-associated. Most TCR sequences were rare, but some public TCRs occurred in many donors.

The sequence was collected from a woman aged 18 to 35 in good health and CMV-seropositive. V gene TRBV5-5 combines with J gene TRBJ2-5; perhaps TRBD2 as D (7 bases). The specimen sequenced was PBMCs. CDR3 loop: CASRSPGGTGQETQYF. The CDR3 DNA reads TGTGCCAGCAGATCCCCGGGGGGCACAGGCCAAGAGACCCAGTACTTC.